This record looks at one T cell receptor beta chain sequence and its context. The target antigen is unknown. This specimen belongs to a study of shared clonotypes between healthy human individuals. The germline gives CDR1 MNHEY, CDR2 SMNVEV (reference sequence). Trimming took 2 bases from V and 4 from J; bases not matched to a gene: 8. The CDR3 covers 16 residues. TCRdb's copy holds only in-frame clones and misses some; the assay was immunoSEQ multiplex PCR. The table includes millions of clones, roughly 94% detected once. Study-level points and caveats: Clonotype sharing across several donors was observed for around 5% of naive CD4 clonotypes.

Sample: naive CD4+ T cells sorted from blood. Documented subset: CD45RA+ positively selected. This chain connects TRBV27 to TRBJ1-5; TRBD1 aligns across 7 bases. This TCR derives from a man younger than 30 in good health. CDR3 amino acids: CASSLGGRGLNQPQHF. CDR3 DNA sequence: TGTGCCAGCAGTTTAGGAGGAAGGGGGCTAAATCAGCCCCAGCATTTT.